Shown below are 25 T cell receptor beta chains from a single sample sequenced in a study of identical twins (TCRdb year 2016). Libraries were prepared through 5' RACE. Sequencing used an Illumina HiSeq 2000. The public reads were run again by TCRdb, first through fastp at Q25 and then through MiXCR, and only productive beta chains were kept. Rows merge per CDR3 protein into single entries with the most common DNA and genes. The sample table records about 220,000 distinct CDR3 sequences; 6% to 7% of these occur just once. The ten largest clones represent roughly 15% of the sample. The sample was also linked to a second study, of T cells expressing NK-cell markers.

Sample: CD8+ T cells sorted from blood. The receptors shown here come from a woman younger than 35 in good health.

The J gene is TRBJ2-7, the V gene TRBV21-1. TRBV21-1 is a documented pseudogene. The CDR3 runs 14 residues. As DNA, the CDR3 is TGTGCCAGCGGGGTGTTCTCCTCCTCCTACGAGAAGTACTTC. It is translated as CASGVFSSSYEKYF.

This clonotype came up many times. The chain uses TRBV5-8 and TRBJ1-5; D remains ambiguous. Germline V gene lookup returns CDR1 SGHTS and CDR2 YDEGEE. There are 16 residues in the CDR3. V lost 0 bases and J lost 7, with 17 bases in between. The chain's CDR3 is CASSLEDSPARQPQHF. The CDR3 DNA reads as TGTGCCAGCAGCTTGGAGGACTCCCCGGCCCGGCAGCCCCAGCATTTT.

J is TRBJ1-2 and V is TRBV5-4; D gene uncertain. The CDR3 spans 13 residues. Trimming cost V 0 bases and J 4 bases, with 7 bases left between them. Per germline, CDR1 SGHNT and CDR2 YYREEE (reference sequence). The CDR3: CASSLGDGYGYTF. In DNA form, the CDR3 reads TGTGCCAGCAGCTTGGGAGACGGCTATGGCTACACCTTC.

This clonotype was detected many times. The chain is built from TRBV7-9 and TRBJ1-6; 7 nucleotides align to TRBD1. V shed 1 base and J 6 bases; nucleotides not matched to a gene: 3. CDR3 length: 15 residues. The V gene's germline CDR1 is SEHNR and CDR2 FQNEAQ (reference sequence). Written as DNA, the CDR3 is TGTGCCAGCAGCTTAGAGGGGACAGTTAATTCACCCCTCCACTTT. It is translated as CASSLEGTVNSPLHF.

This clonotype has a handful of counts. J is TRBJ2-7 and V is TRBV2, with D perhaps TRBD1 or TRBD2 (6 bases each). CDR1 and CDR2 (germline): SNHLY, FYNNEI. The CDR3 consists of 11 residues. V was clipped by 4 bases and J by 12 bases, with 13 bases between them. CDR3: CASSVSGGGYF. DNA of the CDR3: TGTGCCAGCAGTGTGTCCGGGGGCGGGTACTTC.

This clonotype was picked up a small number of times. CDR3 sequence reads: CASSQGVRAWGTDTQYF. DNA of the CDR3: TGCGCCAGCAGCCAGGGTGTTAGGGCCTGGGGCACAGATACGCAGTATTTT. This chain joins TRBV5-1 and TRBJ2-3; D may be TRBD1 (5 bases). The V end was cut by 4 bases, the J end by 1 base, with 19 bases between. This CDR3 contains 17 residues. In germline, CDR1 is SGHRS, CDR2 YFSETQ.

This clonotype was observed a few times. The chain couples TRBV7-2 to TRBJ2-1; 10 bases line up with TRBD1. J gave up 6 bases and V 4 bases, and 6 bases lay outside the gene matches. The CDR3 is 15 amino acids. CDR1 and CDR2 (germline): SGHTA, FQGNSA. The CDR3 protein is CASSSPGQGSNEQFF. In nucleotides, the CDR3 is TGTGCCAGCAGCTCACCGGGACAGGGGTCCAATGAGCAGTTCTTC.

This clonotype has more than one count but fewer than ten. The chain is built from TRBV3-1 and TRBJ1-4; a possible D gene is TRBD1 (5 bases). Germline V gene lookup returns CDR1 LGHDT and CDR2 YNNKEL (reference sequence). V was trimmed by 8 bases and J by 8 bases, leaving 9 bases between them. This CDR3 spans 11 amino acids. The CDR3 is CASHQGEKLFF. CDR3 in DNA: TGTGCCAGCCACCAGGGCGAAAAACTGTTTTTT.

This chain uses TRBV3-1 with TRBJ2-5; 8 nucleotides agree with TRBD2. After removal of 4 bases from V and 2 bases from J, the junction contained 12 bases not matched to a gene. The CDR3 loop spans 17 amino acids. From germline, CDR1 is LGHDT and CDR2 YNNKEL (reference sequence). CDR3 in amino acids: CASSPMRGAYRQETQYF. Here the CDR3 DNA reads TGTGCCAGCAGCCCTATGCGGGGGGCCTACCGACAAGAGACCCAGTACTTC.

This clonotype has just a few counts. The chain uses TRBV27 and TRBJ1-1; tentative D call: TRBD1 (5 bases). Germline CDR1 MNHEY, CDR2 SMNVEV (reference sequence). CDR3 length equals 13 residues. V was shortened by 5 bases and J by 8 bases, with 15 bases between the two germline ends. Here the CDR3 DNA reads TGTGCCAGCAGTGGTCGGACACGGGACGAAGCTTTCTTT. As protein: CASSGRTRDEAFF.

The chain recombines TRBV12-3 or TRBV12-4 with TRBJ2-7; D is tentatively TRBD1 or TRBD2 (6 bases each). CDR3 size: 13 residues. The V and J ends lost 6 bases and 6 bases respectively, with 15 bases between them. In DNA form, the CDR3 reads TGTGCCAGCAGGGGGACAACCGGGGGCGAGCAGTACTTC. This encodes CASRGTTGGEQYF.

This clonotype came up a few times. The chain uses TRBV5-1 and TRBJ1-1, with D uncertain. V was trimmed by 0 bases and J by 5 bases, leaving 8 bases between them. CDR1 and CDR2 from the germline V gene are SGHRS and YFSETQ. The CDR3 is made up of 13 amino acids. CDR3 DNA: TGCGCCAGCAGCTTGGACATCCCTACTGAAGCTTTCTTT. It translates to CASSLDIPTEAFF.

This clonotype was recorded a few times. This chain joins TRBV4-1 and TRBJ2-7; 9 nucleotides line up with TRBD1. This CDR3 region has 14 residues. Germline V lookup: CDR1 MGHRA, CDR2 YSYEKL. Trimming removed 5 bases from V and 3 bases from J; junction bases left unmatched: 5. CDR3 sequence reads: CASSYRGQGYEQYF. The CDR3 DNA is TGCGCCAGCAGCTACCGGGGACAGGGCTACGAGCAGTACTTC.

Ten or more counts support this clonotype. The chain is built from TRBV27 and TRBJ2-1; the match to TRBD2 covers 10 bases. V gave up 6 bases and J gave up 7 bases; unmatched junction bases: 9. This CDR3 is 15 amino acids long. Germline loops: CDR1 MNHEY, CDR2 SMNVEV (reference sequence). Here the CDR3 DNA reads TGTGCCAGCAGCCCTATAAGCGGGAGGGTAAATGAGCAGTTCTTC. This encodes CASSPISGRVNEQFF.

The sample holds many counts of this clonotype. The chain carries TRBV5-6 and TRBJ2-7, with a weak D call TRBD2 (5 bases). The CDR3 has 14 amino acids. Germline loops: CDR1 SGHDT, CDR2 YYEEEE. V was shortened by 2 bases and J by 4 bases, with 13 bases between the two germline ends. The DNA for the CDR3 is TGTGCCAGCAGCTTCTGGACGGGGAGTTACGAGCAGTACTTC. The encoded protein is CASSFWTGSYEQYF.

This clonotype was counted many times. This rearrangement joins TRBV7-9 to TRBJ1-4; D gene unclear. Trimming pared 4 bases from V and 4 bases from J, leaving 7 bases between. Germline values: CDR1 SEHNR, CDR2 FQNEAQ (reference sequence). This CDR3 is built from 13 residues. Here the CDR3 reads CASSWESNEKLFF. Here the CDR3 DNA reads TGTGCCAGCAGCTGGGAGAGTAATGAAAAACTGTTTTTT.

This clonotype was recorded a few times. This rearrangement joins TRBV11-1 to TRBJ2-2, with D tentatively TRBD1 (5 bases). V lost 1 base, J lost 1 base, and 25 bases lay in between. This CDR3 region has 21 residues. Germline V gives CDR1 SGHAT, CDR2 FQDESV (reference sequence). CDR3 coding DNA: TGTGCCAGCAGCTTAGTGTGGGTCCATGAGTTGGAGACAGAGAACACCGGGGAGCTGTTTTTT. Amino acid sequence: CASSLVWVHELETENTGELFF.

This clonotype was detected many times. This chain uses TRBV4-3 with TRBJ2-3; tentatively, D is TRBD2 (5 bases). Germline V gene sequence: CDR1 LGHNA, CDR2 YSLEER. The CDR3 is made up of 16 amino acids. With 3 bases removed from V and 5 bases from J, the gap between germline ends came to 18 bases. CDR3 nucleotide sequence: TGCGCCAGCAGCCAGAATTTAAGGGTGGCGGGAGATACGCAGTATTTT. Its translation is CASSQNLRVAGDTQYF.

This clonotype was picked up many times. This rearrangement joins TRBV7-8 to TRBJ2-1; TRBD2 matches 9 bases. The V gene end was trimmed by 5 bases and the J gene end by 8 bases; junction bases not matched to a gene: 4. This CDR3 is 13 amino acids long. CDR1 and CDR2 (germline): SGHVS, FQNEAQ. The CDR3, as DNA: TGTGCCAGCAGCGGTAGCGGGGGCTATGAGCAGTTCTTC. Protein product: CASSGSGGYEQFF.

This clonotype was recorded a few times. This chain uses TRBV12-3 or TRBV12-4 with TRBJ1-5; D not certain. The ends were cut back, 3 bases at V and 7 bases at J, with 10 bases in the middle. This CDR3 contains 13 residues. CDR3 loop: CASSLPPRQPQHF. The CDR3 nucleotides read TGTGCCAGCAGTTTGCCCCCCAGGCAGCCCCAGCATTTT.

There are many counts of this clonotype. The rearrangement links TRBV3-1 to TRBJ2-7; D gene uncertain. CDR3 length: 17 residues. Germline V gives CDR1 LGHDT, CDR2 YNNKEL (reference sequence). Trimming stripped 0 bases from V and 2 bases from J, with 17 bases between. The DNA for the CDR3 is TGTGCCAGCAGCCAAGAGGGAACCCACAGTCCGACCTACGAGCAGTACTTC. This encodes CASSQEGTHSPTYEQYF.

This clonotype was detected a few times. The J gene is TRBJ1-1, the V gene TRBV4-1, with D uncertain. Deletions cut 4 bases from V and 6 bases from J, with 12 bases between. Per germline, CDR1 MGHRA and CDR2 YSYEKL. This CDR3 has 13 residues. The CDR3 loop reads CASSLGISSEAFF. In DNA form, the CDR3 reads TGCGCCAGCAGCCTAGGGATTTCTTCTGAAGCTTTCTTT.

This clonotype has a handful of counts. The CDR3 nucleotides read TGTGCCAGCAGCTCTAGAGATACGCAGTATTTT. Translating it yields CASSSRDTQYF. This sequence joins TRBV7-9 and TRBJ2-3; D unresolved. This CDR3 comprises 11 residues. Germline V CDR1 and CDR2: SEHNR, FQNEAQ (reference sequence). The ends were cut back, 4 bases at V and 5 bases at J, with 4 bases in the middle.

The chain joins TRBV7-9 to TRBJ2-1; D gene uncertain. The CDR3 is 12 amino acids. Trimming shortened V by 1 base and J by 8 bases, and 6 bases separated the two germline ends. Germline CDR1 reads SEHNR; CDR2 reads FQNEAQ (reference sequence). CDR3 loop: CASSLDVYEQFF. The CDR3 DNA reads TGTGCCAGCAGCTTAGACGTCTATGAGCAGTTCTTC.

This clonotype has a count of ten or more. This chain links TRBV4-2 with TRBJ1-6; D uncertain. The CDR3 has 15 residues. The germline V gene encodes CDR1 LGHNA and CDR2 YNFKEQ. Trimming took off 0 bases at V and 7 bases at J, with 10 bases between the two ends. CDR3 sequence: CASSQDYRPNSPLHF. The CDR3, as DNA: TGTGCCAGCAGCCAAGATTATAGGCCGAATTCACCCCTCCACTTT.